These 28 T cell receptor beta chains came from one sample sequenced in a study of T cell responses to AZD1222 COVID-19 vaccine. Profiling relied on immunoSEQ multiplex PCR, and the TCRdb table lists in-frame clones only, not all of them. The sample shows approximately 73,000 clones, around four fifths of them seen only once. Material: peripheral blood, obtained on day 0 of AZD1222 vaccination. The source of these receptors is an adult in good health.

This CDR3 is CASSLSGLVWTTGNEQFF. CDR3 DNA: TGTGCCAGCAGTCTCTCCGGACTAGTCTGGACGACTGGAAATGAGCAGTTCTTC. V gene TRBV6-2 or TRBV6-3 combines with J gene TRBJ2-1, with 7 bases aligning to TRBD2. In germline, CDR1 is MNHEY, CDR2 SVGEGT. The CDR3 covers 18 residues. V shed 5 bases and J 7 bases; nucleotides not matched to a gene: 20.

The CDR3 nucleotides are TGTGCCAGCAGCCAATACACAGGGGGTGAAGCTTTCTTT. Encoded protein: CASSQYTGGEAFF. The V gene is TRBV16, the J gene TRBJ1-1; 8 nucleotides line up with TRBD1. After removal of 1 base from V and 7 bases from J, the junction contained 2 bases not matched to a gene. This CDR3 has 13 amino acids. Germline loops: CDR1 KGHSY, CDR2 FQNENV.

The chain combines TRBV4-1 with TRBJ2-7; D remains unclear. Germline V gives CDR1 MGHRA, CDR2 YSYEKL. This CDR3 spans 15 amino acids. The ends were cut back, 0 bases at V and 0 bases at J, with 9 bases in the middle. Written as DNA, the CDR3 is TGCGCCAGCAGCCAAGACACCTACTACTCCTACGAGCAGTACTTC. Its protein is CASSQDTYYSYEQYF.

This sequence joins TRBV27 and TRBJ2-7; 12 positions match TRBD2. The CDR3 covers 14 residues. Germline CDR1 reads MNHEY; CDR2 reads SMNVEV (reference sequence). J gave up 2 bases and V 6 bases, and 2 bases lay outside the gene matches. The CDR3 region has the DNA TGTGCCAGCAGCCGGACTAGCGGGGCCTACGAGCAGTACTTC. Its translation: CASSRTSGAYEQYF.

This rearrangement joins TRBV6-2 or TRBV6-3 to TRBJ1-1; 10 positions match TRBD1. This CDR3 spans 15 amino acids. The junction had 4 bases not matched to a gene; V was cut back by 5 bases and J by 1 base. From germline, CDR1 is MNHEY and CDR2 SVGEGT. CDR3 residues: CASSRRTGGNTEAFF. The CDR3 DNA follows: TGTGCCAGCAGTCGGAGGACAGGGGGGAACACTGAAGCTTTCTTT.

The V and J genes are TRBV11-2 and TRBJ1-5; D gene ambiguous. This CDR3 comprises 14 residues. Deletions cut 5 bases from V and 4 bases from J, with 12 bases between. Germline loops: CDR1 SGHAT, CDR2 FQNNGV. In DNA, the CDR3 is TGTGCCAGCAGCCACTCAGCAGTAAATCAGCCCCAGCATTTT. Its protein product is CASSHSAVNQPQHF.

This chain joins TRBV12-3 or TRBV12-4 and TRBJ1-2, with D possibly TRBD1 on 5 matching bases. The CDR3 loop spans 13 amino acids. Trimming stripped 5 bases from V and 7 bases from J, with 14 bases between. Here the CDR3 reads CASSTNGGSGYTF. The CDR3 DNA follows: TGTGCCAGCAGTACAAATGGGGGTTCTGGCTACACCTTC.

This clone was detected only once. The chain employs TRBV27 and TRBJ2-3, with TRBD2 matching 8 bases. V shed 5 bases, J shed 1 base, and the junction held 11 bases outside the gene matches. The CDR3 is 17 amino acids. Per the germline V gene, CDR1 is MNHEY and CDR2 is SMNVEV (reference sequence). CDR3 loop: CASSPAAGTSGTDTQYF. DNA for the CDR3: TGTGCCAGCAGTCCCGCCGCCGGGACTAGTGGCACAGATACGCAGTATTTT.

This clone appeared once. CDR3 nucleotide sequence: TGTGCCAGCAGCTCCCGGACTAGCGGGGACATAGATACGCAGTATTTT. This codes for CASSSRTSGDIDTQYF. This rearrangement joins TRBV7-6 to TRBJ2-3; 12 positions agree with TRBD2. CDR3 length: 16 residues. Germline lookup yields CDR1 SGHVS and CDR2 FNYEAQ. The V and J ends lost 4 bases and 5 bases, in that order; junction bases with no gene match: 7.

This chain links TRBV9 with TRBJ2-1, with 7 bases identical to TRBD2. Trimming removed 2 bases from V and 1 base from J; junction bases left unmatched: 12. This CDR3 has 18 residues. The germline V gene has CDR1 SGDLS and CDR2 YYNGEE. The CDR3 region is CASSVTSLTRGSYNEQFF. CDR3 coding DNA: TGTGCCAGCAGCGTGACTAGCCTCACACGGGGGTCCTACAATGAGCAGTTCTTC.

The chain employs TRBV6-5 and TRBJ1-5; 8 bases are a match to TRBD1. Losses at the gene ends were 9 bases for V and 3 bases for J; bases not matched to a gene: 10. The CDR3 has 15 residues. CDR1 and CDR2 from the germline V gene are MNHEY and SVGAGI. CDR3 loop: CASKDRAEHNQPQHF. The CDR3 DNA follows: TGTGCCAGTAAGGACAGGGCGGAACACAATCAGCCCCAGCATTTT.

The J gene is TRBJ2-2, the V gene TRBV3-1 (or the pseudogene TRBV3-2), with TRBD2 as a possible D gene (5 bases). This CDR3 is built from 17 residues. Trimming pared 2 bases from V and 6 bases from J, leaving 19 bases between. Germline lookup yields CDR1 LGHDT and CDR2 YNNKEL (reference sequence). The CDR3 protein is CASSQIIGGSVAGELFF. The CDR3 DNA sequence: TGTGCCAGCAGCCAAATAATAGGCGGGTCAGTCGCCGGGGAGCTGTTTTTT.

This rearrangement joins TRBV27 to TRBJ1-2, with unresolved D. The V and J ends lost 0 bases and 0 bases respectively, with 8 bases between them. Looked up from germline, CDR1 is MNHEY and CDR2 is SMNVEV (reference sequence). CDR3 length equals 15 residues. The CDR3 bases are TGTGCCAGCAGTTTATCGTCGATGGCTAACTATGGCTACACCTTC. Translated: CASSLSSMANYGYTF.

V usage is TRBV6-2 or TRBV6-3 and J usage is TRBJ1-2; D might be TRBD1 (6 bases). This CDR3 comprises 13 residues. Trimming cost V 5 bases and J 4 bases, with 11 bases left between them. CDR1 and CDR2 (germline): MNHEY, SVGEGT. In DNA form, the CDR3 reads TGTGCCAGCAGTACAGGGAGGAGCTATGGCTACACCTTC. It is translated as CASSTGRSYGYTF.

The V and J genes are TRBV6-2 or TRBV6-3 and TRBJ2-1; TRBD2 agrees at 8 bases. The germline CDR1 and CDR2 sequences are MNHEY and SVGEGT. After removal of 4 bases from V and 1 base from J, the junction contained 9 bases not matched to a gene. The CDR3 has 17 amino acids. The DNA for the CDR3 is TGTGCCAGCAGTTCCTATAGAAGCGGGAGTTCCTACAATGAGCAGTTCTTC. It codes for CASSSYRSGSSYNEQFF.

This sequence joins TRBV30 and TRBJ1-1; 7 positions match TRBD1. This CDR3 spans 12 amino acids. Germline lookup yields CDR1 GTSNPN and CDR2 SVGIG (reference sequence). The J segment lost 5 bases and the V segment lost 5 bases, leaving 5 bases of the junction unmatched. This CDR3 is CAWDRDGTEAFF. CDR3 sequence (DNA): TGTGCCTGGGACAGGGATGGGACTGAAGCTTTCTTT. The variable domain in full, with the rest retrieved from reference TRBV30 and TRBJ1-1, is SQTIHQWPATLVQPVGSPLSLECTVEGTSNPNLYWYRQAAGRGLQLLFYSVGIGQISSEVPQNLSASRPQDRQFILSSKKLLLSDSGFYLCAWDRDGTEAFFGQGTRLTVV.

The genes are TRBV2 and TRBJ1-1, with D unresolved. The CDR3 is 13 amino acids. V was shortened by 7 bases and J by 1 base, with 10 bases between the two germline ends. The germline V gene encodes CDR1 SNHLY and CDR2 FYNNEI. CDR3 in amino acids: CASTKSPNTEAFF. Here the CDR3 DNA reads TGTGCCAGCACAAAATCCCCGAACACTGAAGCTTTCTTT.

This chain connects TRBV7-9 to TRBJ1-3, with D perhaps TRBD1 (6 bases). CDR1 is SEHNR and CDR2 is FQNEAQ in the germline V gene (reference sequence). The CDR3 runs to 16 residues. V shed 5 bases and J shed 0 bases, with 14 bases lying between them. The CDR3 sequence is CASSDTGTHSGNTIYF. The CDR3 coding sequence is TGTGCCAGCAGCGATACAGGGACTCACTCTGGAAACACCATATATTTT.

The V and J genes are TRBV5-4 and TRBJ2-6, with a possible D match to TRBD1 (6 bases). The germline V gene has CDR1 SGHNT and CDR2 YYREEE (reference sequence). The CDR3 covers 16 residues. Trimming took off 4 bases at V and 4 bases at J, with 15 bases between the two ends. CDR3: CASSVGQFTGANVLTF. The CDR3 DNA follows: TGTGCCAGCAGCGTGGGACAATTCACCGGGGCCAACGTCCTGACTTTC.

The genes are TRBV19 and TRBJ1-1; 10 nucleotides line up with TRBD1. The CDR3 contains 16 residues. Per the germline V gene, CDR1 is LNHDA and CDR2 is SQIVND (reference sequence). Germline trimming cut 2 bases from V and 4 bases from J; bases unmatched to any gene: 7. The CDR3 reads CASSIRTGGGSTEAFF. CDR3 nucleotide sequence: TGTGCCAGTAGTATAAGGACAGGGGGTGGGAGCACTGAAGCTTTCTTT.

This sequence joins TRBV7-7 and TRBJ2-7, with TRBD1 identical over 10 bases. The junction had 5 bases not matched to a gene; V was cut back by 5 bases and J by 4 bases. There are 14 residues in the CDR3. CDR1 and CDR2 from the germline V gene are SSHAT and FNYEAQ (reference sequence). Here the CDR3 reads CASSPDRGLYEQYF. The DNA of the CDR3 is TGTGCCAGCAGCCCTGACAGGGGGCTTTACGAGCAGTACTTC. The whole variable domain, remainder taken from reference TRBV7-7 and TRBJ2-7, is GAGVSQSPRYKVTKRGQDVTLRCDPISSHATLYWYQQALGQGPEFLTYFNYEAQPDKSGLPSDRFSAERPEGSISTLTIQRTEQRDSAMYRCASSPDRGLYEQYFGPGTRLTVT.

This rearrangement joins TRBV15 to TRBJ1-2; D possibly corresponds to TRBD1 (5 bases). The V gene lost 9 bases and the J gene lost 3 bases, with 14 bases spanning the gap. The CDR3 totals 13 residues. CDR1 is LNHNV and CDR2 is YYDKDF in the germline V gene (reference sequence). The CDR3 here is CATTPGADYGYTF. CDR3 nucleotides: TGTGCCACTACCCCCGGGGCGGACTATGGCTACACCTTC.

V usage is TRBV27 and J usage is TRBJ1-5; 10 bases align to TRBD1. Germline trimming cut 5 bases from V and 7 bases from J; bases unmatched to any gene: 8. Germline CDR1 MNHEY, CDR2 SMNVEV (reference sequence). This CDR3 has 15 amino acids. DNA for the CDR3: TGTGCCAGCAGTCTTACCGGGACAGGGGAACAGCCCCAGCATTTT. It encodes CASSLTGTGEQPQHF.

This clone was picked up one time. Here the CDR3 reads CASSQVLTAEAFF. The CDR3 DNA follows: TGTGCCAGCAGCCAAGTCCTGACGGCTGAAGCTTTCTTT. The rearrangement uses TRBV3-1 (or the pseudogene TRBV3-2) and TRBJ1-1; D gene ambiguous. V shed 1 base and J shed 6 bases, with 9 bases lying between them. The CDR3 spans 13 residues. Germline loops: CDR1 LGHDT, CDR2 YNNKEL (reference sequence).

This clone was counted once. The CDR3 DNA is TGCGCCAGCAGCCTATCGTGGCAGGGGGCAAATGAGCAGTTCTTC. Protein: CASSLSWQGANEQFF. The J gene is TRBJ2-1, the V gene TRBV4-3, with 8 bases identical to TRBD1. V lost 4 bases and J lost 7; bases outside the gene matches: 9. From germline, CDR1 is LGHNA and CDR2 YSLEER. CDR3 size: 15 residues.

V usage is TRBV5-1 and J usage is TRBJ2-1; 14 bases are shared with TRBD2. Germline-derived CDR1 and CDR2 are SGHRS and YFSETQ. This CDR3 has 15 amino acids. V gave up 5 bases and J gave up 10 bases; unmatched junction bases: 8. The CDR3 nucleotides read TGCGCCAGCAGGGAAGGACTAGCGGGAGGATACGAGCAGTTCTTC. Translated, it gives CASREGLAGGYEQFF.

This chain's CDR3 is CASSYGVEQYF. The CDR3 DNA sequence: TGTGCCAGCTCGTATGGGGTCGAGCAGTACTTC. The chain carries TRBV2 and TRBJ2-7; no firm D call. CDR3 length: 11 residues. The V gene lost 8 bases and the J gene lost 6 bases, with 11 bases spanning the gap. From germline, CDR1 is SNHLY and CDR2 FYNNEI.

The rearrangement joins TRBV6-2 or TRBV6-3 to TRBJ2-7; 11 bases fit TRBD1. V lost 5 bases to trimming and J lost 6 bases; unmatched junction nucleotides: 3. This CDR3 is 13 amino acids long. Germline V gene lookup returns CDR1 MNHEY and CDR2 SVGEGT. The CDR3 coding sequence is TGTGCCAGCAGTGGGACAGGGGGTTTCGAGCAGTACTTC. Amino acids: CASSGTGGFEQYF.